What follows are 26 T cell receptor beta chains derived from one specimen sequenced in a study of T-cell reconstitution after alpha-beta-depleted transplantation in children. Unique molecular identifiers were incorporated when the TCRbeta library was constructed. MiXCR, applied by TCRdb to the PCR reads, yields one record per CDR3 protein. Here the sample spans about 200,000 distinct CDR3 sequences, 6.3% being singletons. The source was PBMCs, collected before TCRalphabeta/CD19-depleted stem cell transplant. The source of these receptors is a girl under three years old with combined immunodeficiency, due to receive a stem cell transplant.

This clonotype was seen repeatedly, ten times or more. This chain joins TRBV27 and TRBJ2-1, with D uncertain. Germline V lookup: CDR1 MNHEY, CDR2 SMNVEV (reference sequence). The CDR3 spans 17 residues. V shed 2 bases and J shed 9 bases, with 23 bases lying between them. The CDR3 nucleotides are TGTGCCAGCAGTTTACGGGCGACCCTTCCCGATAATGGTGAGCAGTTCTTC. Amino acids: CASSLRATLPDNGEQFF.

This clonotype was recorded many times. The V call is TRBV29-1, the J call TRBJ2-5; no clear D. Germline CDR1 and CDR2: SQVTM and ANQGSEA. Trimming removed 6 bases from V and 3 bases from J, with 11 bases in between. CDR3 length equals 12 residues. This CDR3 reads CSVDPSEETQYF. Here the CDR3 DNA reads TGCAGCGTCGACCCTTCGGAAGAGACCCAGTACTTC.

This clonotype was observed at least ten times. The rearrangement joins TRBV18 to TRBJ2-1; no firm D call. This CDR3 comprises 15 residues. CDR1 is KGHSH and CDR2 is LQKENI in the germline V gene. Trimming removed 1 base at V and 7 bases at J, with 14 bases between. For the CDR3, the DNA is TGTGCCAGCTCACCACGTCAACGAAGTGGAAATGAGCAGTTCTTC. Residues: CASSPRQRSGNEQFF.

This clonotype showed up many times. The chain has TRBV27 and TRBJ2-5; no firm D call. Germline CDR1 is MNHEY and CDR2 is SMNVEV (reference sequence). This CDR3 has 13 amino acids. V was trimmed by 2 bases and J by 5 bases, leaving 9 bases between them. The CDR3 loop reads CASSLRLSETQYF. The CDR3 DNA follows: TGTGCCAGCAGTTTACGACTCTCCGAGACCCAGTACTTC.

Many counts were recorded for this clonotype. The V and J genes are TRBV7-8 and TRBJ2-2; TRBD1 is a possible D gene (5 bases). CDR1 and CDR2 from the germline V gene are SGHVS and FQNEAQ. CDR3 length: 15 residues. Trimming took 3 bases from V and 2 from J, leaving 10 bases between them. As DNA, the CDR3 is TGTGCCAGCAGCTTTGTGACAGTTAACACCGGGGAGCTGTTTTTT. It encodes CASSFVTVNTGELFF.

J is TRBJ2-1 and V is TRBV29-1; no firm D call. The germline V and J ends were trimmed by 7 bases and 1 base, with 8 bases remaining between them. This CDR3 has 12 amino acids. In germline, CDR1 is SQVTM, CDR2 ANQGSEA. This CDR3 reads CSAWGSYNEQFF. DNA for the CDR3: TGCAGCGCGTGGGGTTCCTACAATGAGCAGTTCTTC.

This clonotype came up many times. The rearrangement joins TRBV7-6 to TRBJ2-1, with 14 bases lining up with TRBD2. The germline CDR1 and CDR2 sequences are SGHVS and FNYEAQ. Losses at the gene ends were 5 bases for V and 7 bases for J; bases not matched to a gene: 7. The CDR3 is made up of 16 amino acids. The CDR3 reads CASSPRGLAGENEQFF. CDR3 in DNA: TGTGCCAGCAGCCCCAGGGGACTAGCGGGGGAAAATGAGCAGTTCTTC.

There are many counts of this clonotype. The gene calls are TRBV12-3 or TRBV12-4 and TRBJ2-7, with 7 nucleotides matching TRBD1. V was pared by 5 bases and J by 4 bases, with 2 bases of the junction left unmatched. The CDR3 has 12 amino acids. The CDR3: CASSQGVYEQYF. In DNA form, the CDR3 reads TGTGCCAGCAGTCAGGGGGTTTACGAGCAGTACTTC.

This clonotype appeared many times. This chain joins TRBV20-1 and TRBJ2-5; D might be TRBD1 (6 bases). V shed 3 bases and J shed 1 base, with 15 bases lying between them. Germline loops: CDR1 DFQATT, CDR2 SNEGSKA (reference sequence). The CDR3 extends over 15 amino acids. The CDR3 is CSARDSWVGQETQYF. In DNA, the CDR3 is TGCAGTGCTAGGGACAGTTGGGTGGGCCAAGAGACCCAGTACTTC.

This clonotype was seen a few times. The chain recombines TRBV7-3 with TRBJ2-2, with a tentative D call TRBD2 (5 bases). This CDR3 is 16 amino acids long. Germline lookup yields CDR1 SGHTA and CDR2 FQGTGA. V lost 6 bases and J lost 2, with 16 bases in between. Here the CDR3 reads CASSPEARVNTGELFF. DNA for the CDR3: TGTGCCAGCAGTCCGGAGGCAAGGGTAAACACCGGGGAGCTGTTTTTT.

This clonotype has at least ten counts. The CDR3 bases are TGCAGTGCCATACCCAGTAACACCGGGGAGCTGTTTTTT. It encodes CSAIPSNTGELFF. This chain connects TRBV20-1 to TRBJ2-2; no definite D call. V dropped 6 bases and J dropped 2 bases, with 10 bases sitting between them. CDR3 length: 13 amino acids. CDR1 is DFQATT, CDR2 SNEGSKA, per germline (reference sequence).

This clonotype was observed at least ten times. The chain has TRBV20-1 and TRBJ2-5; 8 bases match TRBD2. The CDR3 runs 16 residues. Germline lookup yields CDR1 DFQATT and CDR2 SNEGSKA (reference sequence). The ends lost 0 bases at V and 5 bases at J; junction bases unmatched: 11. CDR3 in DNA: TGCAGTGCTAGAGATAGAAGCGGGAGCAGGTTGGAGACCCAGTACTTC. Its protein product is CSARDRSGSRLETQYF.

V usage is TRBV6-5 and J usage is TRBJ1-2, with D possibly TRBD1 on 6 matching bases. Trimming shortened V by 0 bases and J by 2 bases, and 13 bases separated the two germline ends. The CDR3 length is 16 residues. The germline V gene encodes CDR1 MNHEY and CDR2 SVGAGI. The DNA of the CDR3 is TGTGCCAGCAGTTACTCGTCTAAACAGGGCAACTATGGCTACACCTTC. Residues: CASSYSSKQGNYGYTF.

The table lists this clonotype with many counts. This chain connects TRBV15 to TRBJ2-1; TRBD2 aligns across 9 bases. The J segment lost 7 bases and the V segment lost 0 bases, leaving 7 bases of the junction unmatched. The CDR3 totals 16 residues. Germline CDR1 is LNHNV and CDR2 is YYDKDF (reference sequence). The CDR3 sequence is CATSRDRAGGSNEQFF. Written as DNA, the CDR3 is TGTGCCACCAGCAGAGATCGGGCGGGGGGGTCTAATGAGCAGTTCTTC.

In this sample, this clonotype turned up many times. CDR3: CASSQGTSRNEQFF. The CDR3 DNA reads TGCGCCAGCAGCCAAGGGACTAGCAGGAATGAGCAGTTCTTC. This chain connects TRBV4-3 to TRBJ2-1, with 8 bases fitting TRBD2. This CDR3 is 14 amino acids long. The germline CDR1 and CDR2 sequences are LGHNA and YSLEER. V was pared by 1 base and J by 7 bases, with 3 bases of the junction left unmatched.

This clonotype was seen only a few times. The chain recombines TRBV7-3 with TRBJ2-1; possibly TRBD1 for D (5 bases). The germline CDR1 and CDR2 sequences are SGHTA and FQGTGA. This CDR3 contains 18 residues. V shed 5 bases and J shed 7 bases, with 27 bases lying between them. The CDR3 spells CASSIRMLGQLLSNEQFF. The DNA of the CDR3 is TGTGCCAGCAGCATAAGGATGTTGGGGCAACTCCTATCGAATGAGCAGTTCTTC.

This clonotype appeared many times. V gene TRBV7-6 combines with J gene TRBJ2-3, with D unresolved. V gave up 5 bases and J gave up 2 bases, with 8 bases separating them. CDR1 and CDR2 from the germline V gene are SGHVS and FNYEAQ. The CDR3 runs 13 residues. CDR3 in amino acids: CASSLGITDTQYF. DNA of the CDR3: TGTGCCAGCAGCCTAGGGATCACAGATACGCAGTATTTT.

This clonotype was observed a few times. The chain links TRBV20-1 to TRBJ1-6; D remains ambiguous. The germline V gene encodes CDR1 DFQATT and CDR2 SNEGSKA (reference sequence). This CDR3 spans 15 amino acids. Trimming removed 1 base from V and 8 bases from J, with 15 bases in between. The CDR3 DNA sequence: TGCAGTGCTAGAGGACCTACGGAAGGGCATTCACCCCTCCACTTT. This sequence encodes CSARGPTEGHSPLHF.

This clonotype was detected ten times or more. The rearrangement joins TRBV7-3 to TRBJ1-3, with no clear D. V lost 0 bases, J lost 0 bases, and 12 bases lay in between. The V gene's germline CDR1 is SGHTA and CDR2 FQGTGA. The CDR3 has 17 amino acids. The CDR3 is CASSLTFLRTSGNTIYF. CDR3 coding DNA: TGTGCCAGCAGCTTAACTTTTCTGAGGACCTCTGGAAACACCATATATTTT.

This clonotype was seen ten or more times. The gene calls are TRBV7-3 and TRBJ2-1; the match to TRBD2 covers 8 bases. Germline V CDR1 and CDR2: SGHTA, FQGTGA. Trimming took 1 base from V and 8 from J; bases not matched to a gene: 7. The CDR3 totals 15 residues. CDR3 region: CASSLMSGSVDEQFF. CDR3 DNA sequence: TGTGCCAGCAGCTTAATGAGCGGGAGCGTCGATGAGCAGTTCTTC. Filled out from reference TRBV7-3 and TRBJ2-1, the complete variable domain reads GAGVSQTPSNKVTEKGKYVELRCDPISGHTALYWYRQSLGQGPEFLIYFQGTGAADDSGLPNDRFFAVRPEGSVSTLKIQRTERGDSAVYLCASSLMSGSVDEQFFGPGTRLTVL.

This clonotype has more than one count but fewer than ten. The chain has TRBV11-3 and TRBJ2-5; TRBD1 matches 7 bases. This CDR3 has 13 residues. CDR1 is SGHNT, CDR2 YENEEA, per germline. The trim removed 0 bases at V and 6 bases at J, leaving 1 base unmatched. This chain's CDR3 is CASSLERGQTQYF. The CDR3 DNA reads TGTGCCAGCAGCTTAGAAAGGGGGCAGACCCAGTACTTC.

V usage is TRBV7-8 and J usage is TRBJ2-5; D gene uncertain. Deletions cut 5 bases from V and 7 bases from J, with 17 bases between. Germline V CDR1 and CDR2: SGHVS, FQNEAQ. CDR3 size: 14 residues. The CDR3: CASSPYPLPGTQYF. The DNA for the CDR3 is TGTGCCAGCAGCCCATATCCCCTCCCGGGGACCCAGTACTTC.

This clonotype appeared many times. V gene TRBV29-1 combines with J gene TRBJ2-1; D remains ambiguous. The germline V and J ends were trimmed by 4 bases and 5 bases, with 15 bases remaining between them. The CDR3 is 14 amino acids. CDR1 and CDR2 (germline): SQVTM, ANQGSEA. The chain's CDR3 is CSVGFRQRNNEQFF. The CDR3 DNA follows: TGCAGCGTTGGATTCAGGCAGCGCAACAATGAGCAGTTCTTC.

This clonotype was recorded at least ten times. The chain employs TRBV12-3 or TRBV12-4 and TRBJ2-3, with a weak D call TRBD1 (5 bases). The CDR3 runs 13 residues. Deletions cut 6 bases from V and 4 bases from J, with 11 bases between. Here the CDR3 DNA reads TGTGCCAGCAGCCCAGGGTTTTCAGATACGCAGTATTTT. It encodes CASSPGFSDTQYF.

There are many counts of this clonotype. The chain links TRBV15 to TRBJ2-1; perhaps TRBD2 as D (6 bases). V was clipped by 1 base and J by 0 bases, with 10 bases between them. CDR3 length equals 16 residues. Germline V lookup: CDR1 LNHNV, CDR2 YYDKDF (reference sequence). CDR3 in DNA: TGTGCCACCAGCAGAGTACCGACTAGCTCCTACAATGAGCAGTTCTTC. Translation: CATSRVPTSSYNEQFF. Full variable domain (outside the CDR3, taken from reference TRBV15 and TRBJ2-1): DAMVIQNPRYQVTQFGKPVTLSCSQTLNHNVMYWYQQKSSQAPKLLFHYYDKDFNNEADTPDNFQSRRPNTSFCFLDIRSPGLGDTAMYLCATSRVPTSSYNEQFFGPGTRLTVL.

This clonotype has at least ten counts. The chain couples TRBV7-2 to TRBJ1-4, with 11 positions matching TRBD1. CDR1 SGHTA and CDR2 FQGNSA come from the germline V gene. The length of the CDR3 is 15 residues. With 4 bases clipped from V and 6 bases from J, the junction kept 4 bases outside the gene matches. The CDR3 bases are TGTGCCAGCAGCTCGGGGACAGGGGGAGATGAAAAACTGTTTTTT. Translation gives CASSSGTGGDEKLFF.